This T cell receptor (beta chain) is from a study of cytomegalovirus exposure and HLA in healthy donors. V lost 0 bases and J 7 bases, leaving 13 bases between the germline ends. Germline V CDR1 and CDR2: SGHDT, YYEEEE. The CDR3 is 15 amino acids. This clone was detected only a few times. Its target is unknown. Both 60 Vbeta primers and 13 Jbeta primers went into the PCR. Libraries were prepared by immunoSEQ multiplex PCR; TCRdb keeps only in-frame clonotypes and omits some of them. The sample has under 200,000 clones; around 78% are singletons. Healthy bone marrow donors made up the donors. Findings and caveats of the study: Several of the most significant clusters appeared, in a later analysis, to be linked to common viral pathogens. The classifier was said to identify cytomegalovirus status with high specificity and sensitivity.

The chain recombines TRBV5-6 with TRBJ1-4, with D perhaps TRBD1 (6 bases). Input material: PBMCs. The receptor's source is a man aged 40-50 years in good health and CMV-seronegative. The CDR3 here is CASSLAGANGEKLFF. Written as DNA, the CDR3 is TGTGCCAGCAGCTTGGCAGGGGCAAATGGTGAAAAACTGTTTTTT.